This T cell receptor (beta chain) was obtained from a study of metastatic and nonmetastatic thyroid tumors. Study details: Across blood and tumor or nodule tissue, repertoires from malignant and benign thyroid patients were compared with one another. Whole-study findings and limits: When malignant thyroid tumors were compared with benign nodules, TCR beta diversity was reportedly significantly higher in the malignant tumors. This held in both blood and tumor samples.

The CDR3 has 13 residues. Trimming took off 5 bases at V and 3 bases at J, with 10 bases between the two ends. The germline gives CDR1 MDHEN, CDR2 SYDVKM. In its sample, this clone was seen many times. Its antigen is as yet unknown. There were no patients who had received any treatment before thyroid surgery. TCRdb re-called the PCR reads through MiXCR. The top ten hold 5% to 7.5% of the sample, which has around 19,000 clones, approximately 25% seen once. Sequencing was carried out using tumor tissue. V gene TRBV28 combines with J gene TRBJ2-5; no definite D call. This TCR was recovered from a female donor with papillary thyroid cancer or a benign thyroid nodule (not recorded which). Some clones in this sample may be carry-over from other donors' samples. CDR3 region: CASSPTGKETQYF. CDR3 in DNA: TGTGCCAGCAGTCCGACTGGTAAAGAGACCCAGTACTTC.